This entry lists 16 T cell receptor beta chains sequenced from one sample in a study of tumor and adjacent non-tumor tissue in lung cancer (dated by TCRdb to 2016 to 2019). RNA was extracted from bulk unsorted tissue and checked for quality with a NanoDrop ND-1000 and an Agilent 2100. Preparation of the library involved multiplex PCR. TCRdb lists the instrument as Illumina HiSeq 2500. Following protocols modified from ARM-PCR, the researchers constructed TCRbeta libraries through three rounds of nested PCR with primers (Table S4). TCRdb reprocessing: public reads trimmed at Q25 with fastp, clones called with MiXCR, in-frame beta chains kept. Rows with a matching CDR3 protein are joined into one entry that keeps the most common DNA and genes. This sample has about 110,000 distinct CDR3 sequences in its table, and roughly 73% of those were observed once. Clones ranked in the top ten supply about 39% of the sample.

The sample consisted of lung tumor tissue. All receptors derive from a woman aged 60-75 years with non-small cell lung cancer.

As regards this clonotype: Compared with germline, one end of the junction differs, possibly owing to a read error. This chain uses TRBV12-3 or TRBV12-4 with TRBJ2-3; 10 positions agree with TRBD1. The CDR3 extends over 16 amino acids. The CDR3 region has the DNA TGTGCTAGCAGTTCAACAGGGACAGGGGCGACAGATATGCAGAATTTT. Residues: CASSSTGTGATDMQNF.

In regard to this clonotype: The junction shows a germline mismatch at one end, possibly a read error. This rearrangement joins TRBV6-6 to TRBJ2-7; D perhaps matches TRBD2 (5 bases). This CDR3 is built from 15 residues. Looked up from germline, CDR1 is MNHNY and CDR2 is SVGAGI (reference sequence). CDR3 sequence reads: CANSRQTVGDYEQYF. CDR3 DNA: TGTGCCAACAGTCGCCAGACGGTGGGAGACTACGAGCAATACTTC.

This clonotype was counted only a few times. A much bigger clone sits one base away, suggesting this may be a read error. The J gene is TRBJ1-2, the V gene TRBV6-5; tentative D call: TRBD1 (5 bases). CDR1 MNHEY and CDR2 SVGAGI come from the germline V gene. The CDR3 loop spans 13 amino acids. In DNA, the CDR3 is TGTGTCAGCAGTCCTGGGGGTCACTATGGCTACACCTTC. It codes for CVSSPGGHYGYTF.

Points on this clonotype: This may stem from a read error, because a much larger clone lies one nucleotide away. The chain employs TRBV6-2 or TRBV6-3 and TRBJ2-7, with 9 bases matching TRBD1. Trimming at V came to 7 bases and at J to 2 bases, leaving 12 bases not matched to a gene. The CDR3 has 16 amino acids. The germline CDR1 and CDR2 sequences are MNHEY and SVGEGT. The CDR3 sequence: CASTIPPTGGAYEQYF. CDR3 DNA: TGTGCCAGCACCATACCCCCGACAGGGGGTGCCTACGAGCAGTACTTC.

A word on this clonotype: Lacking the conserved final phenylalanine or tryptophan, this CDR3 likely reflects a read error. The J gene is TRBJ2-3, the V gene TRBV28, with a possible D match to TRBD2 (6 bases). Trimming stripped 5 bases from V and 8 bases from J, with 20 bases between. CDR1 MDHEN and CDR2 SYDVKM come from the germline V gene. CDR3 length: 15 residues. The CDR3 coding sequence is TGTGCCAGCAGTCCTGGGGACTCGTGCCTAGGTACGCAGTATTCT. Protein: CASSPGDSCLGTQYS.

Comments on this clonotype: A clone one base away is much larger, so this may be a read error. V is TRBV29-1 and J is TRBJ1-5, with a weak D call TRBD1 (6 bases). V was pared by 7 bases and J by 10 bases, with 20 bases between. CDR1 is SQVTM and CDR2 is ANQGSEA in the germline V gene. CDR3 length: 13 residues. The DNA of the CDR3 is TGCAGCGCTGCCCCGGACAGAAATTCACCCCAGCATTTT. It is translated as CSAAPDRNSPQHF. Together with reference TRBV29-1 and TRBJ1-5, the CDR3 gives the full variable domain: SAVISQKPSRDICQRGTSLTIQCQVDSQVTMMFWYRQQPGQSLTLIATANQGSEATYESGFVIDKFPISRPNLTFSTLTVSNMSPEDSSIYLCSAAPDRNSPQHFGDGTRLSIL.

Concerning this clonotype: One junction end disagrees with the germline gene, perhaps due to a read error. The V and J genes are TRBV11-3 and TRBJ2-1, with 7 bases matching TRBD2. The CDR3 is 16 amino acids. CDR1 SGHNT and CDR2 YENEEA come from the germline V gene. This CDR3 is CASSLGTSGKNNKQFF. The CDR3 nucleotides are TGTGCCAGCAGCTTAGGGACTAGTGGGAAGAACAATAAGCAGTTCTTC.

The chain carries TRBV29-1 and TRBJ1-1; D unclear. V was shortened by 3 bases and J by 7 bases, with 18 bases between the two germline ends. Germline CDR1 is SQVTM and CDR2 is ANQGSEA. This CDR3 comprises 14 residues. CDR3 residues: CSVDPDWRGFEAFF. The CDR3 bases are TGCAGCGTTGATCCTGATTGGAGAGGGTTTGAAGCTTTCTTT. Complete variable domain (other parts from reference TRBV29-1 and TRBJ1-1): SAVISQKPSRDICQRGTSLTIQCQVDSQVTMMFWYRQQPGQSLTLIATANQGSEATYESGFVIDKFPISRPNLTFSTLTVSNMSPEDSSIYLCSVDPDWRGFEAFFGQGTRLTVV.

Comments on this clonotype: At one of its ends the junction is not consistent with the germline gene, which may arise from a read error. The gene calls are TRBV11-2 and TRBJ2-4; 7 nucleotides align to TRBD1. CDR1 and CDR2 from the germline V gene are SGHAT and FQNNGV. CDR3 length equals 16 residues. The CDR3 coding sequence is TGTGGCAGCAGTGGCCTCAAGGGGGCCAAACGGAACATTCAGTACTTC. Translating gives CGSSGLKGAKRNIQYF.

This clonotype was seen repeatedly, ten times or more. This rearrangement joins TRBV4-1 to TRBJ1-4, with 9 bases identical to TRBD1. The ends lost 0 bases at V and 10 bases at J; junction bases unmatched: 6. The germline gives CDR1 MGHRA, CDR2 YSYEKL. CDR3 length equals 15 residues. The CDR3 is CASSQEDRGSGKLFF. CDR3 sequence (DNA): TGCGCCAGCAGCCAAGAGGACAGGGGTAGTGGAAAACTGTTTTTT.

To note about this clonotype: This sequence may be a read error, since a much larger clone differs from it by one base. The chain uses TRBV20-1 and TRBJ1-6; perhaps TRBD1 as D (5 bases). This CDR3 comprises 13 residues. Germline V CDR1 and CDR2: DFQATT, SNEGSKA (reference sequence). CDR3 sequence: CNASGGWNSPLHF. CDR3 nucleotide sequence: TGCAATGCTAGTGGGGGGTGGAATTCACCCCTCCACTTT.

Turning to this clonotype: This is likely a read error, given that the CDR3 carries no conserved phenylalanine or tryptophan at its end. This sequence joins TRBV12-3 or TRBV12-4 and TRBJ2-3, with TRBD1 as a possible D gene (5 bases). TRBJ1-5 matches the DNA end more closely, so the J call is doubtful. The CDR3 contains 15 residues. This CDR3 is CASKWHGGSTDTQHL. The CDR3 nucleotides read TGTGCCAGCAAATGGCACGGGGGGAGTACAGATACGCAGCATCTT.

This chain uses TRBV11-2 with TRBJ1-6, with D perhaps TRBD1 (6 bases). Trimming cost V 10 bases and J 9 bases, with 16 bases left between them. The CDR3 loop spans 13 amino acids. Germline CDR1 reads SGHAT; CDR2 reads FQNNGV. The CDR3 loop is CANRPRQVSPLHF. CDR3 nucleotide sequence: TGTGCCAACAGGCCCCGACAGGTTTCACCCCTCCACTTT.

For this clonotype: This sequence may be a read error, since a much larger clone differs from it by one base. The chain employs TRBV10-1 and TRBJ2-1; D is possibly TRBD2 (6 bases). The J call may be incorrect, as the DNA end agrees better with TRBJ2-7. Germline CDR1 is WNHNN and CDR2 is SYGVQD (reference sequence). The CDR3 extends over 14 amino acids. CDR3 bases: TGCGCCAGCAGTGCAACGGGAGCGGCCAATGAGCAGTACTTC. Translating it yields CASSATGAANEQYF.

About this clonotype itself: This may stem from a read error, because a much larger clone lies one nucleotide away. CDR3 coding DNA: TGCAGTGCGGGCAAGGGAGGGCAAGAGACCCAGTACTTC. This gives the protein CSAGKGGQETQYF. This chain connects TRBV20-1 to TRBJ2-5, with 7 bases identical to TRBD2. There are 13 residues in the CDR3. V trimming: 6 bases; J trimming: 2 bases; junction bases outside the gene matches: 6. The germline gives CDR1 DFQATT, CDR2 SNEGSKA (reference sequence).

Details on this clonotype: The junction differs from germline at one of its ends, possibly a read error. The J gene is TRBJ2-2, the V gene TRBV5-8, with D perhaps TRBD2 (6 bases). CDR1 is SGHTS, CDR2 YDEGEE, per germline. This CDR3 is 14 amino acids long. CDR3 region: CASSKRAGSGELFF. In DNA form, the CDR3 reads TGTGCAAGCAGCAAGAGGGCGGGATCCGGGGAGCTGTTTTTT.